This T cell receptor beta chain was found in a study of human T cells and chemical hapten exposure (dated by TCRdb to the early 2020s). With regard to the full study: Libraries were pooled for sequencing, and per-sample TCR yields varied mainly because of small differences in library volumes within the pool. This study followed changes in the peripheral blood TCR repertoire in vivo during primary and secondary sensitization of alopecia patients to the hapten diphenylcyclopropenone (DPC).

This clonotype was detected only a few times. It has no known antigen specificity. Qualities for individual bases were not recorded, and no much larger clone is one base off. During library preparation, unique molecular identifiers were attached to individual cDNA molecules so that TCRs could be counted in a quantitative, reproducible way. From each blood RNA sample, both TCR alpha and TCR beta chains were sequenced. The authors processed their data as follows. A median of about 87,000 TCRs per sample was observed, with a range of about 20,000 to 750,000. V, J and CDR3 annotation of the TCR reads was carried out using the Decombinator software suite. To make PS versus PT1 abundance plots, every sample was subsampled to the same number of TCRs (28,000). TCRs were defined as expanded if absent before sensitization and observed at least eight times at the 2-week time point. TCRdb passed the public sequencing reads through fastp at Q25 and MiXCR, retaining productive beta sequences. Entries that share a CDR3 protein sequence are merged under the most common genes and DNA. The V and J calls reflect TCRdb's pipeline rather than the authors' work. The sample yields about 120,000 distinct CDR3 sequences; 6.5% to 10% were counted once. The ten largest clones add up to 1.3% to 1.5% of the sample.

Overall study results and their limits: Repeated subsampling changed both the strength of the expansion versus patch-test correlation and the threshold at which the correlation became significant. DPC sensitization did not change the number of TCRs with a frequency above 1 in 1000, and there was no evidence of changes in global repertoire structure.

CDR1 is given as DFQATT and CDR2 as SNEGSKA, both from the germline V gene (reference sequence). The CDR3 runs 12 amino acids, cysteine and phenylalanine included. Only the CDR3 part of the read is kept: 36 bases, read in frame from the first base. Trimming takes 5 bases off V and 4 bases off J; junction bases not matched to a gene: 3. Total RNA was isolated from unfractionated whole blood collected in Tempus Blood RNA tubes. Five healthy volunteers acted as controls for TCR sequencing and had blood drawn at day 0, 2 weeks and 6 weeks. The sequence derives from a human donor in good health. Some clones in this sample may be carry-over from other donors' samples. Donor details come from another sample of the same person, matched by shared clones. This sequence uses TRBV20-1 and TRBJ1-1; TRBD1 aligns with 8 central bases. Sequences were obtained from whole blood. The CDR3 region: CSAFTGGTEAFF. In nucleotides, the sequence is TGCAGTGCTTTCACAGGGGGCACTGAAGCTTTCTTT.